This TCR beta chain was documented in a study of cytomegalovirus exposure and HLA in healthy donors. Across the study: In a later analysis, it was reported that the approximately 110 validation repertoires had been produced on the same platform as the 666 repertoires belonging to the first cohort.

Trimming removed 4 bases from V and 4 bases from J; junction bases left unmatched: 7. CDR3 size: 15 residues. CDR1 is MNHEY, CDR2 SVGAGI, per germline. The data were produced by immunoSEQ multiplex PCR, yet TCRdb's version contains in-frame clones alone and is incomplete. Here the sample spans under 200,000 clones, around 84% being singletons. Study-wide points: Some TCR beta chains (more than 150 of them) were listed as cytomegalovirus-associated.

This clone was observed at least ten times. Its cognate antigen is unknown. This chain links TRBV6-5 with TRBJ2-7; 10 bases match TRBD1. This sequence originates from a man younger than 35 in good health and CMV-seropositive. The sequencing sample was made of PBMCs. The CDR3 here is CASSSPGQGSYEQYF. CDR3 sequence (DNA): TGTGCCAGCAGTTCCCCGGGACAGGGGAGTTACGAGCAGTACTTC.